This T cell receptor (beta chain) stems from a study of OX40 agonist ivuxolimab in advanced cancers. Looking at the study overall: Dose-escalation patients' cancers were hepatocellular carcinoma, melanoma, renal cell or head and neck cancer. Among those treated, three patients had partial responses, one with hepatocellular carcinoma and two with cutaneous melanoma. The dose-escalation cohort was roughly 83% male, with a mean age of 60 years, ranging about 23 to 90. Study findings and constraints: Within 6 weeks, CD4+ and CD8+ blood T cells expanded clonally at 0.1 to 3.0 mg/kg.

V gave up 4 bases and J gave up 1 base, with 11 bases separating them. CDR3 length equals 14 residues. Germline V gene data show CDR1 as SGHRS and CDR2 as YFSETQ. Method: immunoSEQ multiplex PCR; TCRdb's copy keeps in-frame clones and lacks some. The data hold approximately 59,000 clones, with about 80% observed a single time. To note about this clone: Antigen unknown.

The chain couples TRBV5-1 to TRBJ1-1, with D hard to call. The receptor comes from an adult with an advanced solid tumor such as melanoma, head and neck, liver or kidney cancer. The source was CD4+ or CD8+ T cells sorted from blood, collected in a trial of the OX40 agonist ivuxolimab. The CDR3 DNA follows: TGCGCCAGCAGCGTGGACGGTGAGAACACTGAAGCTTTCTTT. Residues: CASSVDGENTEAFF.